Shown below are 9 T cell receptor beta chains from a single sample sequenced in a study of blood T cell repertoires in COVID-19. The table came from immunoSEQ multiplex PCR; TCRdb's copy has only in-frame clones and leaves some out. In the table there are 250,000 to 300,000 clones, approximately 90% of which are singletons. Specimen: peripheral blood. These receptors were obtained from a man in his forties with acute or convalescent COVID-19.

The gene calls are TRBV10-3 and TRBJ2-5; possibly TRBD2 for D (6 bases). Germline CDR1 is ENHRY and CDR2 is SYGVKD. This CDR3 has 14 amino acids. The V end lost 6 bases, the J end lost 6 bases, and 17 bases lay between the germline ends. CDR3 residues: CAISPGDSKKTQYF. The CDR3 DNA is TGTGCCATCAGCCCGGGGGACTCCAAGAAGACCCAGTACTTC.

The chain uses TRBV6-5 and TRBJ1-1; no firm D call. V lost 2 bases and J lost 2, with 6 bases in between. Germline V gene data show CDR1 as MNHEY and CDR2 as SVGAGI. The CDR3 is 13 amino acids. The CDR3 sequence is CASSYVVNTEAFF. The CDR3 coding sequence is TGTGCCAGCAGTTACGTAGTTAACACTGAAGCTTTCTTT.

In this sample, this clone turned up a few times. This sequence joins TRBV24-1 and TRBJ2-7; D might be TRBD1 (6 bases). The CDR3 extends over 13 amino acids. V lost 5 bases and J lost 2, with 9 bases in between. Per germline, CDR1 KGHDR and CDR2 SFDVKD. CDR3 residues: CATSAGHPYEQYF. In nucleotides, the CDR3 is TGTGCCACCAGTGCGGGACACCCCTACGAGCAGTACTTC.

The V and J genes are TRBV24-1 and TRBJ2-1; 9 nucleotides match TRBD1. J was trimmed by 7 bases and V by 4 bases; bases with no gene match: 7. This CDR3 spans 15 amino acids. Germline V lookup: CDR1 KGHDR, CDR2 SFDVKD. CDR3 sequence reads: CATSDPGTGTNEQFF. The DNA of the CDR3 is TGTGCCACCAGTGACCCCGGGACAGGGACTAATGAGCAGTTCTTC.

The chain employs TRBV29-1 and TRBJ1-2; 9 bases are a match to TRBD1. Germline V gene sequence: CDR1 SQVTM, CDR2 ANQGSEA. The CDR3 loop spans 13 amino acids. V dropped 6 bases and J dropped 8; count of bases not matched to a gene: 10. The CDR3 loop reads CSVGTGGAEGYTF. The CDR3 nucleotides read TGCAGCGTGGGAACAGGGGGCGCGGAGGGCTACACCTTC.

The chain uses TRBV5-1 and TRBJ1-1, with D tentatively TRBD1 (6 bases). Trimming took off 4 bases at V and 0 bases at J, with 13 bases between the two ends. The CDR3 has 15 amino acids. Germline CDR1 is SGHRS and CDR2 is YFSETQ. Here the CDR3 reads CASSLQTGMNTEAFF. The CDR3 nucleotides are TGCGCCAGCAGCCTCCAGACAGGAATGAACACTGAAGCTTTCTTT.

The chain links TRBV4-2 to TRBJ2-7; D is unresolved. The V gene's germline CDR1 is LGHNA and CDR2 YNFKEQ. CDR3 length: 14 amino acids. V was cut by 0 bases and J by 1 base, with 7 bases left in between. CDR3 bases: TGTGCCAGCAGCCAAGATGAGCCTTCCTACGAGCAGTACTTC. It codes for CASSQDEPSYEQYF.

The genes are TRBV14 and TRBJ2-5; 8 bases line up with TRBD1. CDR1 and CDR2 (germline): SGHDN, FVKESK. This CDR3 is built from 15 residues. V lost 4 bases to trimming and J lost 5 bases; unmatched junction nucleotides: 9. The CDR3 DNA sequence: TGTGCCAGCAGCCCATACAGGGGGTTATCGGAGACCCAGTACTTC. It encodes CASSPYRGLSETQYF.

The chain carries TRBV28 and TRBJ2-7; 12 bases fit TRBD1. The CDR3 has 15 residues. Looked up from germline, CDR1 is MDHEN and CDR2 is SYDVKM. Trimming at V came to 4 bases and at J to 3 bases, leaving 4 bases not matched to a gene. CDR3 nucleotides: TGTGCCAGCAGTTCCGGGACAGGGGGCTACTACGAGCAGTACTTC. Translated: CASSSGTGGYYEQYF.